This T cell receptor (beta chain) was retrieved from a study of cytomegalovirus exposure and HLA in healthy donors. Primers for the PCR totalled 60 Vbeta and 13 Jbeta. Clones were read by immunoSEQ multiplex PCR, and TCRdb kept only the in-frame ones, dropping some. Across some 200,000 clones, the top ten clones capture almost 0.75% of the sample. Broader study findings: Association of a missense DCLRE1C variant with TCR beta V- and J-gene trimming was reported in a later analysis. Sequences of the TCR beta chain were said to predict the HLA-A and HLA-B alleles of most subjects accurately. The productive fraction for most TCR beta V segments was about 87% or about 30% in an earlier analysis. The study labeled approximately 150 TCR beta chains cytomegalovirus-associated.

Trimming cost V 0 bases and J 2 bases; bases outside gene matches: 8. The CDR3 is 17 amino acids. Germline V gives CDR1 LGHNA, CDR2 YNFKEQ. As to this clone: Its antigen is unidentified.

Sequencing input: PBMCs. The chain couples TRBV4-2 to TRBJ2-3; TRBD2 agrees at 7 bases. The source of this sequence is a boy aged 10-17 years in good health and CMV-seronegative. Here the CDR3 DNA reads TGTGCCAGCAGCCAAGAAATGGCTAGCGGCCTCACAGATACGCAGTATTTT. Protein: CASSQEMASGLTDTQYF.